Shown below are 13 T cell receptor beta chains from a single sample sequenced in a study of blood T cells in healthy people across ages. A second PCR of 7 to 11 cycles used a sample-barcoded 5' primer and a J-beta primer mix. TCRdb processed the 5' RACE reads anew with MiXCR; each CDR3 protein has one entry. The sample yields about 800,000 distinct CDR3 sequences, around 25% seen once. The sample was also linked to a second study, of T cells of mothers and their children.

Input material: blood. Every receptor here comes from a boy between 10 and 17 years old in good health.

The chain has TRBV5-1 and TRBJ2-7; tentative D call: TRBD1 (5 bases). The germline gives CDR1 SGHRS, CDR2 YFSETQ. Trimming took 4 bases from V and 3 from J, leaving 8 bases between them. The CDR3 is made up of 12 amino acids. In nucleotides, the CDR3 is TGCGCCAGCAGCGACAGATACTACGAGCAGTACTTC. Translating gives CASSDRYYEQYF. Looking up the rest from reference TRBV5-1 and TRBJ2-7 gives the full variable domain: KAGVTQTPRYLIKTRGQQVTLSCSPISGHRSVSWYQQTPGQGLQFLFEYFSETQRNKGNFPGRFSGRQFSNSRSEMNVSTLELGDSALYLCASSDRYYEQYFGPGTRLTVT.

This rearrangement joins TRBV25-1 to TRBJ2-1; 8 bases fit TRBD2. Germline loops: CDR1 MGHDK, CDR2 SYGVNS. J was trimmed by 4 bases and V by 4 bases; bases with no gene match: 3. The CDR3 extends over 14 amino acids. In DNA form, the CDR3 reads TGTGCCAGCAGTGTAACGGGGGGGTACAATGAGCAGTTCTTC. Protein product: CASSVTGGYNEQFF. The whole variable domain, remainder taken from reference TRBV25-1 and TRBJ2-1, is EADIYQTPRYLVIGTGKKITLECSQTMGHDKMYWYQQDPGMELHLIHYSYGVNSTEKGDLSSESTVSRIRTEHFPLTLESARPSHTSQYLCASSVTGGYNEQFFGPGTRLTVL.

This clonotype has only a few counts. The chain is built from TRBV7-8 and TRBJ2-1; D gene ambiguous. Between the trimmed V and J ends, which lost 3 bases and 6 bases, there was a span of 6 bases. CDR3 length equals 12 residues. The germline V gene has CDR1 SGHVS and CDR2 FQNEAQ. The CDR3 protein is CASSFESNEQFF. The CDR3 DNA is TGTGCCAGCAGCTTTGAGAGCAATGAGCAGTTCTTC.

The J gene is TRBJ2-7, the V gene TRBV12-3 or TRBV12-4, with 9 bases lining up with TRBD1. The CDR3 is made up of 15 amino acids. V lost 5 bases and J lost 4; bases outside the gene matches: 9. CDR3 sequence reads: CASSARDRVFYEQYF. The DNA for the CDR3 is TGTGCCAGCAGTGCTCGGGACAGGGTTTTTTACGAGCAGTACTTC.

This clonotype was seen only a few times. The chain recombines TRBV7-3 with TRBJ2-2; D uncertain. The germline gives CDR1 SGHTA, CDR2 FQGTGA. The CDR3 totals 14 residues. V lost 1 base to trimming and J lost 3 bases, with 6 bases between them. The CDR3: CASSLRSDTGELFF. CDR3 sequence (DNA): TGTGCCAGCAGCTTAAGGTCGGACACCGGGGAGCTGTTTTTT.

The chain carries TRBV6-4 and TRBJ2-3; 11 bases are shared with TRBD1. Germline CDR1 MRHNA, CDR2 SNTAGT. The CDR3 extends over 15 amino acids. The V gene end was trimmed by 4 bases and the J gene end by 4 bases; junction bases not matched to a gene: 4. CDR3 bases: TGTGCCAGCAGTGCAGGACAGGGGGCCCCAGATACGCAGTATTTT. This encodes CASSAGQGAPDTQYF.

This chain connects TRBV20-1 to TRBJ1-4; 11 bases are shared with TRBD1. The germline gives CDR1 DFQATT, CDR2 SNEGSKA (reference sequence). With 3 bases clipped from V and 10 bases from J, the junction kept 10 bases outside the gene matches. This CDR3 contains 15 residues. CDR3 DNA sequence: TGCAGTGCTAGCCACGGACAGGGGGCTTCGGGAAAACTGTTTTTT. It encodes CSASHGQGASGKLFF.

Only a few counts were recorded for this clonotype. This chain joins TRBV28 and TRBJ2-2, with 9 positions matching TRBD1. CDR3 length: 14 residues. J gave up 6 bases and V 6 bases, and 5 bases lay outside the gene matches. The germline V gene encodes CDR1 MDHEN and CDR2 SYDVKM. DNA for the CDR3: TGTGCCAGCAGGGGGGACAGGGTACCCGGGGAGCTGTTTTTT. It encodes CASRGDRVPGELFF.

This clonotype was observed a handful of times. The V call is TRBV7-3, the J call TRBJ2-1; 9 bases align to TRBD1. The CDR3 sequence is 16 residues long. The germline CDR1 and CDR2 sequences are SGHTA and FQGTGA. Trimming cost V 6 bases and J 2 bases; bases outside gene matches: 8. CDR3 loop: CASRSGTGMPYNEQFF. CDR3 DNA sequence: TGTGCCAGCAGGAGCGGGACAGGGATGCCCTACAATGAGCAGTTCTTC.

This clonotype was seen a few times. CDR3 loop: CSARDAGAPGELFF. The CDR3 nucleotides read TGCAGTGCTAGAGATGCCGGGGCCCCCGGGGAGCTGTTTTTT. This rearrangement joins TRBV20-1 to TRBJ2-2; D is tentatively TRBD1 or TRBD2 (5 bases each). The CDR3 totals 14 residues. The V and J ends lost 0 bases and 6 bases respectively, with 11 bases between them. Per germline, CDR1 DFQATT and CDR2 SNEGSKA (reference sequence).

The V gene is TRBV3-1, the J gene TRBJ1-2, with a tentative D call TRBD1 (6 bases). V was shortened by 5 bases and J by 0 bases, with 13 bases between the two germline ends. This CDR3 comprises 15 residues. Germline CDR1 is LGHDT and CDR2 is YNNKEL (reference sequence). The CDR3 bases are TGTGCCAGCAGCTACGGACAGCAAGCTAACTATGGCTACACCTTC. Its protein product is CASSYGQQANYGYTF.

The chain employs TRBV12-3 or TRBV12-4 and TRBJ1-1, with 7 bases that match TRBD1. After removal of 6 bases from V and 1 base from J, the junction contained 8 bases not matched to a gene. This CDR3 has 15 residues. CDR3 DNA sequence: TGTGCCAGCAGGCAACACAGGGGTGGGAACACTGAAGCTTTCTTT. It is translated as CASRQHRGGNTEAFF.

As for this clonotype: One end of the junction does not line up with germline, which may come from a read error. This sequence joins TRBV29-1 and TRBJ1-1, with D unresolved. This CDR3 comprises 12 residues. CDR1 and CDR2 from the germline V gene are SQVTM and ANQGSEA. CDR3 coding DNA: TGCAGCGTTACCAAGTTGAACCCTGAAGCTTTCTTT. Its translation is CSVTKLNPEAFF.